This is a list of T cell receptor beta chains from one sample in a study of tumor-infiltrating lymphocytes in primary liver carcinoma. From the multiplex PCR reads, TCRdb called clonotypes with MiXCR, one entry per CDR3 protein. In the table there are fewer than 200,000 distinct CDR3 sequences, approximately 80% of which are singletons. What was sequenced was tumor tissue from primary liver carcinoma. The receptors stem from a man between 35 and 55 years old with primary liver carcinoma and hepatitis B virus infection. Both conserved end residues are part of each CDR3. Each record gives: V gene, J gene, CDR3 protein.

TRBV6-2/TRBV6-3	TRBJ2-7	CASSSGQNRSSYEQYF
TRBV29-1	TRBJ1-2	CNVVVGVSYGYTF
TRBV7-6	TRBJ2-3	CASSSQLTGATQYF
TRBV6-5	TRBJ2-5	CGSSSGKSEIPQETQYF
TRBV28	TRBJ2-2	CPRIPGQMNTGEMFF
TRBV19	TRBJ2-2	CASIPDMSINTGELFF
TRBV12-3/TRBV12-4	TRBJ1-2	CAGSPDSSLNYGYIF
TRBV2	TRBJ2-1	CASRPIAGGRSEQFF
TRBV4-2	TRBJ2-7	CASSQNRGGHDQYF
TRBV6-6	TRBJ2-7	CASSPLVGKGSYEQYF
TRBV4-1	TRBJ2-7	CASSRETHVDEQYF
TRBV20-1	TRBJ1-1	CSASPDMNTEAFF
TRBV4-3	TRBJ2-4	CASSRRVAVGSPGENIQYF
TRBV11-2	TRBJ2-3	CPSSPPGRADTQYF
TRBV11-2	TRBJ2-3	CASSFTGGPTDTQYF
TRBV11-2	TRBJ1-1	CVISLGVNTEAFF
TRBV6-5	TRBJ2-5	CAGNYPGAETQYF
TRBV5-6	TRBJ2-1	CASSLRDRAINEHFF
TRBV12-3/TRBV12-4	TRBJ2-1	CANSFATEQFF
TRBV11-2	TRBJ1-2	CASSLDLVAYSRSYTF
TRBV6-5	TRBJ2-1	CASMRAGPFYYEQFF
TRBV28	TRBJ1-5	CASSSGRQGSNLLQHF
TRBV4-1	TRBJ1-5	CASRQELSRSLLNQPQHF
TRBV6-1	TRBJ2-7	CASSEGTSGSNEQYF
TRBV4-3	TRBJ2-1	CASSQDQAPSGSAQFF
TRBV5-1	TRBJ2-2	CASSLVGWTGELFF
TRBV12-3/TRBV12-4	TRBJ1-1	CASSTQDRNIEALF
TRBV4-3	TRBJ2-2	CTNSQEGLAGDFGELFF
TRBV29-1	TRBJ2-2	CSVPSTGGADTGELFF
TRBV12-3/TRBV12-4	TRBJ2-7	CASTPGTSPYEHYF
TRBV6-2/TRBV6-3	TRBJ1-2	CARSRDGTINGNTF
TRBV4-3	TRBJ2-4	CASSQVGSLSRNIQYF
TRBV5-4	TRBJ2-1	CASSLGYSYNEQFF
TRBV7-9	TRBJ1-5	CSSSTQEGRPQHF
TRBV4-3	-	CASYAGTSEETQYF
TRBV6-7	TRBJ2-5	CVSSYSSYLAGEETQCF
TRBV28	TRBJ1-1	CVSNIFRGGTEAFF
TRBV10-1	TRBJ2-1	CASSDQSRDGNEQFF
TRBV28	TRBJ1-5	CASSFQGVTQPQHF
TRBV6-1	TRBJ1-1	CASSRTGGNEAFF
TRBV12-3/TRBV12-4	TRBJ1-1	CASSSSDVNTEAFF
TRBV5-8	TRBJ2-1	CASRITGTSVILGYNEQFF
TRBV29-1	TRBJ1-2	CSVETGFGYGYIF
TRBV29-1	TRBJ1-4	CSVLGGGGEKLFF
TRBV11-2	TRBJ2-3	CTSSLDPGETSTKTQYF
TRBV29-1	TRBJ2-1	CSGHGVAGGRNYEQFF
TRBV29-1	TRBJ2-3	CSVRGLGGGRADTQYF
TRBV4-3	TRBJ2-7	CASNQDLPREQYF
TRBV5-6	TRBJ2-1	CASSLESGSSGYNEQFF
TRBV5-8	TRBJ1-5	CASSLFGTAGYSNQPQHF
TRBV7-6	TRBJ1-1	CASSLGMNTEAFF
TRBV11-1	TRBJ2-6	CACSIGGDRGISLSGANVLTF
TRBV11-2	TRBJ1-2	CTSSLTGVSGYTF
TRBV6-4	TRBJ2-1	CVSSDSAGGNEQFF
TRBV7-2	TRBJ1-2	CTSSIQLDYGYTF
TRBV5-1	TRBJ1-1	CASSLDNPGGTEAFF
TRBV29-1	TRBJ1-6	CSASKVRISPLHF
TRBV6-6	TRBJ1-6	CASSYSTGESSPLHF